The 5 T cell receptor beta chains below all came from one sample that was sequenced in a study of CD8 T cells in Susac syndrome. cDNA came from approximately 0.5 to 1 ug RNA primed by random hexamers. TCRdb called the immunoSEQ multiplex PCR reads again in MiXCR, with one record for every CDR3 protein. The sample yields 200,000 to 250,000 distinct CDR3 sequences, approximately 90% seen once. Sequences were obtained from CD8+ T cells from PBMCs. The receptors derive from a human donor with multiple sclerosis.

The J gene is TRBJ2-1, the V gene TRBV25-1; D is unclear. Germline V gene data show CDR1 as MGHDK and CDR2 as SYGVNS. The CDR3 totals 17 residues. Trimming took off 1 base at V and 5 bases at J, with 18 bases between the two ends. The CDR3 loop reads CASSESGRLKPHNEQFF. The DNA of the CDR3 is TGTGCCAGCAGTGAATCTGGCAGGTTGAAACCTCACAATGAGCAGTTCTTC.

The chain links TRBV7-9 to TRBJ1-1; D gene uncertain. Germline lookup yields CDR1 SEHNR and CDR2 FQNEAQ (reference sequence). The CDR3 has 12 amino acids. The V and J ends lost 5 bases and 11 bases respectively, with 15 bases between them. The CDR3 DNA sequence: TGTGCCAGCAGCCCACAGACTCTTGGGGCTTTCTTT. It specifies CASSPQTLGAFF.

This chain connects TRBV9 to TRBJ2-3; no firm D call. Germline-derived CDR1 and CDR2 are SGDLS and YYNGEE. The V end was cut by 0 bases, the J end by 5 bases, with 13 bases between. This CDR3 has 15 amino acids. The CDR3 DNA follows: TGTGCCAGCAGCGTAGACGATGCGTTAGGAGATACGCAGTATTTT. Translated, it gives CASSVDDALGDTQYF.

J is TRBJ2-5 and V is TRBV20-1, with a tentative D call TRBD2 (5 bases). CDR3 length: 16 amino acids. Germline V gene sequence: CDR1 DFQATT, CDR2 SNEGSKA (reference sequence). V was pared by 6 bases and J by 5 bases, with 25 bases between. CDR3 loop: CSAQERTTTGGETQYF. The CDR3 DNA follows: TGCAGTGCCCAAGAGAGGACGACGACGGGCGGGGAGACCCAGTACTTC.

The chain's CDR3 is CASGLTGGPYEQYF. The CDR3 DNA reads as TGTGCCAGCGGGCTTACAGGGGGCCCCTACGAGCAGTACTTC. V usage is TRBV27 and J usage is TRBJ2-7; TRBD1 aligns across 9 bases. This CDR3 spans 14 amino acids. The V segment lost 8 bases and the J segment 2 bases; nucleotides outside the gene matches: 7. Germline values: CDR1 MNHEY, CDR2 SMNVEV (reference sequence).